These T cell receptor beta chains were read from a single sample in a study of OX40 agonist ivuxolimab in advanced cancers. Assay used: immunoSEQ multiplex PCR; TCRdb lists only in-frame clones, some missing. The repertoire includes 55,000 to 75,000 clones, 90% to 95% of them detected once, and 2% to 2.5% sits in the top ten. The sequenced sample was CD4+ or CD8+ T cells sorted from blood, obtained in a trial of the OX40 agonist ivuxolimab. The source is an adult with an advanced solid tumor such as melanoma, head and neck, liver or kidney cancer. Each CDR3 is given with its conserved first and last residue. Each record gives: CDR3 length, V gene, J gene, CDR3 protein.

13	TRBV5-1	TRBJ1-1	CASSQGAATEAFF
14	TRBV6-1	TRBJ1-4	CASSEAGWDEKLFF
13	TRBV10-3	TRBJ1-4	CAISGGVGEKLFF
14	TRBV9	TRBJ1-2	CASSVGAGNYGYTF
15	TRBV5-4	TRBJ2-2	CASSRQGSNTGELFF
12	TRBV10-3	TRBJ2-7	CATSSGSYEQYF
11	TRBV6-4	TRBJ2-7	CASWTGQEQYF
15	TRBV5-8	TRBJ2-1	CASSLLLAEYNEQFF
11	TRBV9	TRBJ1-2	CASSGGYGYTF
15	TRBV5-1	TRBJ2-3	CASSLQRDSTDTQYF
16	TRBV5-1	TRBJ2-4	CASSLFADQNKNIQYF
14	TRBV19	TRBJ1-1	CASRRGVGDTEAFF
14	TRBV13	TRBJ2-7	CASSLERGSYEQYF
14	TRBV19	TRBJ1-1	CASSTIQGRTEAFF
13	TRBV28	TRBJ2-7	CASSSTFRYEQYF
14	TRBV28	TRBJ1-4	CASSLGGTDEKLFF
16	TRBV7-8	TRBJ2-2	CASSLAGTGVTGELFF
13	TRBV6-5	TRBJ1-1	CASSLTGNTEAFF
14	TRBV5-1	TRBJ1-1	CASSLGMMNTEAFF
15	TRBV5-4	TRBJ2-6	CASSLGGAGANVLTF
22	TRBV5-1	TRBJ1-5	CASSLGSYFGGTSTVSNQPQHF
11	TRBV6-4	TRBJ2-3	CASQQVDTQYF
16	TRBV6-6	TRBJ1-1	CASSYLGGRENTEAFF
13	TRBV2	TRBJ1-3	CASRRDSGNTIYF
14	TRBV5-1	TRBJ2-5	CASSLDRAVGGQYF
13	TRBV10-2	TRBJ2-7	CASRGGITYEQYF
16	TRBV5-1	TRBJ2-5	CASSLAGGGYQETQYF
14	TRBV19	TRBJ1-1	CASYNRGRAGEAFF
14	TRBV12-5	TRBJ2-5	CASGPGQGPETQYF
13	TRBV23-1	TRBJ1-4	CASSQTTNEKLFF
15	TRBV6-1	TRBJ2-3	CASTLDRRSTDTQYF
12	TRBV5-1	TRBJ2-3	CASSAQGDTQYF
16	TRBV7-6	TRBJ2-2	CASSATSGRGTGELFF
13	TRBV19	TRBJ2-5	CASSMVPQETQYF
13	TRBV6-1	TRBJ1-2	CASTTALYYGYTF
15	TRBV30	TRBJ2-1	CAWSRGLVAYNEQFF
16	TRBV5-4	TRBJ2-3	CASSLGGLAVGDTQYF
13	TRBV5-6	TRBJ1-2	CASSIGVGYGYTF
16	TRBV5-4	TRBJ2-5	CASSLGSGGGQETQYF
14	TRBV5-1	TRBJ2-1	CASSLQGGDNEQFF
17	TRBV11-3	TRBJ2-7	CASSLYYGGQGAGEQYF
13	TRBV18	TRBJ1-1	CASSPPGQIKAFF
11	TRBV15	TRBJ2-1	CATSRVGEQFF
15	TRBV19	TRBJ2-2	CASSIQGVDTGELFF
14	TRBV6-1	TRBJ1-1	CASSIQGGETEAFF
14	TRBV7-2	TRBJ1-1	CASSFYRGDTEAFF
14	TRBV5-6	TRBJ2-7	CASSLDPGPSEQYF
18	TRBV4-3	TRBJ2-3	CASSQDYGTSGALDTQYF
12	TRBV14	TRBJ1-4	CASSPGGEKLFF